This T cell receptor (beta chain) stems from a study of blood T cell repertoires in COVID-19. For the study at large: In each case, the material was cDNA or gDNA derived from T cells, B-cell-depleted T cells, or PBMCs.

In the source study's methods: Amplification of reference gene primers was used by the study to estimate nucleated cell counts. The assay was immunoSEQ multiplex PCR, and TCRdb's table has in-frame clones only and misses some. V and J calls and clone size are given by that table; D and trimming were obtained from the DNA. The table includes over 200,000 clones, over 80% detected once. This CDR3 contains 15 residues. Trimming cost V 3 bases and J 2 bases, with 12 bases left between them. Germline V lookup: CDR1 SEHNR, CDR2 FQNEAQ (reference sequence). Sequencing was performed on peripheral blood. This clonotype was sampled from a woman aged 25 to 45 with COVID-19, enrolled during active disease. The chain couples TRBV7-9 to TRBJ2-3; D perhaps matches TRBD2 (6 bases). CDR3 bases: TGTGCCAGCAGCTTTCGTAGCGGCTCCACAGATACGCAGTATTTT. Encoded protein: CASSFRSGSTDTQYF.